This T cell receptor beta chain originates from a study of shared clonotypes between healthy human individuals. Across the study: Sampling drew on donors who were a couple of women and a few men aged 18 to 49. Notes on the study in general: Across a handful of donors, naive CD4 shared 5% to 6%, naive CD8 over 3%, memory CD4 about 2.4%, memory CD8 0.4%. Naive subsets usually exceeded memory subsets in estimated richness.

CDR3 size: 16 residues. With V trimmed by 5 bases and J by 1 base, 7 bases remained unmatched. Germline V gives CDR1 MNHNY, CDR2 SVGAGI (reference sequence). In its sample, this clone was seen once. Antigen specificity is unknown. Running of the assay took place at deep level. The assay was immunoSEQ multiplex PCR, and TCRdb's table has in-frame clones only and misses some. Here the sample spans about 980,000 clones, 70% to 85% being singletons. Material for sequencing was memory CD4+ T cells sorted from blood. Specified subset: CD45RA-negative fraction. V is TRBV6-6 and J is TRBJ2-2; 7 bases are a match to TRBD2. The receptor was derived from a man between 18 and 35 years old in good health. The CDR3 sequence: CASSPGGTLNTGELFF. For the CDR3, the DNA is TGTGCCAGCAGTCCCGGGGGGACCCTGAACACCGGGGAGCTGTTTTTT.